Listed below are T cell receptor beta chains from one sample, sequenced in a study of OX40 agonist ivuxolimab in advanced cancers. The method was immunoSEQ multiplex PCR; TCRdb's version includes in-frame clones alone and lacks a portion of them. This sample has 55,000 to 90,000 clones; about four fifths occur once, and the top ten carry about 1.1%. Source: CD4+ or CD8+ T cells sorted from blood, taken in a trial of the OX40 agonist ivuxolimab. The receptors derive from an adult with an advanced solid tumor such as melanoma, head and neck, liver or kidney cancer. Each CDR3 is given with its conserved first and last residue. The order of the fields is V gene, D gene, J gene, clone size, CDR3 DNA, CDR3 protein. D genes are given only for firm matches. Clone sizes are given selectively: once, few, many, or a class where the clone is expanded.

TRBV28	TRBD1	TRBJ2-7	.	TGTGCCAGCAGTTTCGGGGTGACAGGGTCCTACGAGCAGTACTTC	CASSFGVTGSYEQYF
TRBV18	TRBD1	TRBJ1-5	.	TGTGCCAGCCAACGGGACAGCACCCGCAATCAGCCCCAGCATTTT	CASQRDSTRNQPQHF
TRBV19	TRBD2	TRBJ2-3	.	TGTGCCACCGACAATAGCGGGGGGAGGACAGATACGCAGTATTTT	CATDNSGGRTDTQYF
TRBV10-2	.	TRBJ2-7	.	TGCGCCAGCAGCTCCTACGGAGGGGGAGGCTACGAGCAGTACTTC	CASSSYGGGGYEQYF
TRBV27	.	TRBJ2-3	.	TGTGCCAGCGCGAGATTCGTGGCAGATACGCAGTATTTT	CASARFVADTQYF
TRBV30	.	TRBJ1-2	few	TGTGCCTGGAAAGTCATTGATGGCTACACCTTC	CAWKVIDGYTF
TRBV5-1	TRBD1	TRBJ1-1	.	TGCGCCAGCAGCCAGAACACAGGGGGGATCACTGAAGCTTTCTTT	CASSQNTGGITEAFF
TRBV19	TRBD1	TRBJ2-7	once	TGTGCCAGTGCGTCCAGGGGGCTCTACGAGCAGTACTTC	CASASRGLYEQYF
TRBV11-2	.	TRBJ2-7	.	TGTGCCAGCAGCTTAGTCAGCGAGCAGTACTTC	CASSLVSEQYF
TRBV10-1	.	TRBJ2-5	.	TGCGCCAGCAGTGAGTCGGCTAGGGGAGAGACCCAGTACTTC	CASSESARGETQYF
TRBV27	.	TRBJ1-2	.	TGTGCCAGCAGTCCAGGGAACTACTATGGCTACACCTTC	CASSPGNYYGYTF
TRBV7-9	TRBD2	TRBJ2-5	.	TGTGCCAGCAGCCCGACTAGCGGGGGCGGGGAGACCCAGTACTTC	CASSPTSGGGETQYF
TRBV5-1	TRBD1	TRBJ2-7	.	TGCGCCAGCAGCTTGGTTGGACAGGTATCCTACGAGCAGTACTTC	CASSLVGQVSYEQYF
TRBV27	TRBD1	TRBJ1-6	few	TGTGCCAGCAGTTTACGACAGGGCAGTTCACCCCTCCACTTT	CASSLRQGSSPLHF
TRBV19	.	TRBJ2-7	.	TGTGCCAGTAGTCCCCGCAGGGTCGAGTCCTACGAGCAGTACTTC	CASSPRRVESYEQYF
TRBV27	.	TRBJ2-7	.	TGTGCCAGCAGCTTAGCCCTAGGGCTGGGGGGCGAGTCGGACGAGCAGTACTTC	CASSLALGLGGESDEQYF
TRBV15	.	TRBJ2-5	once	TGTGCCACCAGCAGAGTCGATTTTGGGGGGTTGGAGACCCAGTACTTC	CATSRVDFGGLETQYF
TRBV28	TRBD2	TRBJ2-3	few	TGTGCCAGCAGTTCACCTTCTCCGGGACTAGCGCGAGGAGATACGCAGTATTTT	CASSSPSPGLARGDTQYF
TRBV5-1	.	TRBJ2-4	.	TGCGCCAGCAGCTTGGGCGAAGTTGACATTCAGTACTTC	CASSLGEVDIQYF
TRBV6-5	.	TRBJ1-2	.	TGTGCCAGCAGAGAGGGACTGCTGTATGGCTACACCTTC	CASREGLLYGYTF
TRBV4-1	TRBD2	TRBJ2-1	few	TGCGCCAGCAGCCAAGATCCGATTGCGGGGGCCTACAATGAGCAGTTCTTC	CASSQDPIAGAYNEQFF
TRBV18	TRBD1	TRBJ2-1	.	TGTGCCAGCTCACGGACAGGGGGCTTTACCAATGAGCAGTTCTTC	CASSRTGGFTNEQFF
TRBV9	TRBD2	TRBJ2-5	.	TGTGCCAGCAGCGTAGGCCCAGCGGGGGGGGAAGAGACCCAGTACTTC	CASSVGPAGGEETQYF
TRBV7-9	.	TRBJ1-1	few	TGTGCCAGCAGCTTCTTGGGGGAAGGGACTGAAGCTTTCTTT	CASSFLGEGTEAFF
TRBV5-1	TRBD1	TRBJ1-1	.	TGCGCCAGCAGGATCCGGCAGGGGGCGCGTACTGAAGCTTTCTTT	CASRIRQGARTEAFF
TRBV19	TRBD1	TRBJ2-7	.	TGTGCCAGTAGTGTCGGACAGGGGGCGGCCGAGCAGTACTTC	CASSVGQGAAEQYF
TRBV6-5	.	TRBJ1-5	.	TGTGCCAGCAGGAGGGGATCGGGGAGTCAGCCCCAGCATTTT	CASRRGSGSQPQHF
TRBV4-2	TRBD2	TRBJ2-5	.	TGTGCCAGCAGCCAATCTAGCGGGGGTTCCCAAGAGACCCAGTACTTC	CASSQSSGGSQETQYF
TRBV7-2	.	TRBJ1-1	once	TGTGCCAGCAGCCCCGGACGAGGGAACACTGAAGCTTTCTTT	CASSPGRGNTEAFF
TRBV11-2	.	TRBJ2-5	.	TGTGCCAGCAGCTTAGTGGCAGGGCAGGGGGAGACCCAGTACTTC	CASSLVAGQGETQYF
TRBV5-4	.	TRBJ2-7	.	TGTGCCAGCAGCTGGGGCTACGAGCAGTACTTC	CASSWGYEQYF
TRBV11-2	.	TRBJ2-1	.	TGTGCCAGCAGCTTAGTGGGATACGGGGGCGATGAGCAGTTCTTC	CASSLVGYGGDEQFF
TRBV7-8	.	TRBJ2-6	.	TGTGCCAGCAGCCCCTACCTACAGTCCTCTGGGGCCAACGTCCTGACTTTC	CASSPYLQSSGANVLTF
TRBV5-5	TRBD1	TRBJ2-2	.	TGTGCCAGCAGGACCGGGACAGTTAACACCGGGGAGCTGTTTTTT	CASRTGTVNTGELFF
TRBV6-5	.	TRBJ1-5	few	TGTGCCAGCAGTCGAACAGGGTGGAATCAGCCCCAGCATTTT	CASSRTGWNQPQHF
TRBV30	.	TRBJ2-6	.	TGTGCCTGGAGTGTAGGAGCAGTAACATCCTCTGGGGCCAACGTCCTGACTTTC	CAWSVGAVTSSGANVLTF
TRBV21-1	.	TRBJ2-3	.	TGTGCCAGCAGCCTTCGTGGGATACTGAGCACAGATACGCAGTATTTT	CASSLRGILSTDTQYF
TRBV6-1	.	TRBJ2-7	.	TGTGCCAGCAGTGATGTAGGGTACGAGCAGTACTTC	CASSDVGYEQYF
TRBV5-5	.	TRBJ1-6	few	TGTGCCAGCAGCTTGGAAGCTTCACCCCTCCACTTT	CASSLEASPLHF
TRBV6-7	TRBD2	TRBJ2-3	.	TGTGCCAGCCTTGAGACTAGCGGGAGGGGAGATACGCAGTATTTT	CASLETSGRGDTQYF
TRBV5-6	.	TRBJ1-1	.	TGTGCCAGCAGCTTATTGGGATCTGGGAACACTGAAGCTTTCTTT	CASSLLGSGNTEAFF
TRBV7-9	.	TRBJ1-4	.	TGTGCCAGCAGCCTGATAGATGAAAAACTGTTTTTT	CASSLIDEKLFF
TRBV28	.	TRBJ1-2	few	TGTGCCAGCAGTTCGGGGGGGGCCTTGGATGGCTACACCTTC	CASSSGGALDGYTF
TRBV15	TRBD1	TRBJ1-5	.	TGTGCCACCAGCGATATGACAGGGAGGGGTGAGCCCCAGCATTTT	CATSDMTGRGEPQHF
TRBV5-1	.	TRBJ2-1	few	TGCGCCAGCAGCTTGGGACCACCAACCGATGAGCAGTTCTTC	CASSLGPPTDEQFF
TRBV6-6	.	TRBJ1-4	.	TGTGCCAGCAGTTACGGAGAAAAACTGTTTTTT	CASSYGEKLFF
TRBV13	.	TRBJ2-3	.	TGTGCCAGCAGCTTAAATACGCAGTATTTT	CASSLNTQYF
TRBV6-5	.	TRBJ1-6	.	TGTGCCAGCAGTTACCGTAGCTCCTATAATTCACCCCTCCACTTT	CASSYRSSYNSPLHF
TRBV19	TRBD1	TRBJ1-5	.	TGTGCCAGTAGTGGGGCAGGGGGTAGCAATCAGCCCCAGCATTTT	CASSGAGGSNQPQHF
TRBV12-5	TRBD1	TRBJ2-1	.	TGTGCTAGTGGTCCCGGGACAGGGTGGGATGAGCAGTTCTTC	CASGPGTGWDEQFF
TRBV4-2	TRBD2	TRBJ2-2	.	TGTGCCAGCAGCCAAGAACCAGCGGGGGGGGTTACCAGGGAGCTGTTTTTT	CASSQEPAGGVTRELFF
TRBV6-6	.	TRBJ2-7	.	TGTGCCAGCAGTTACTACGAGGGGGGCGGCGAGCAGTACTTC	CASSYYEGGGEQYF
TRBV19	TRBD1	TRBJ2-1	.	TGTGCCAGTAGTAAAAACCCGACAGGGAGCTCCTACAATGAGCAGTTCTTC	CASSKNPTGSSYNEQFF